These 13 T cell receptor beta chains were all obtained from the same sample, sequenced in a study of T-cell memory formation after mild COVID-19. In TCRdb, the 5' RACE reads were re-called with MiXCR into one record per CDR3 protein. The profile shows 100,000 to 130,000 distinct CDR3 sequences, 15% to 20% of them singletons. Sequencing was done on a sample of PBMCs or a T cell subset sorted from them (not recorded which). The receptors were gathered from a man between 18 and 35 years old who had mild COVID-19 (a few samples of this study predate the infection). Cell type and time point are not known.

This clonotype was picked up many times. The chain links TRBV4-3 to TRBJ2-2, with D maybe TRBD2 (5 bases). Germline lookup yields CDR1 LGHNA and CDR2 YSLEER. The CDR3 spans 18 residues. Deletions cut 0 bases from V and 2 bases from J, with 16 bases between. The CDR3 bases are TGCGCCAGCAGCCAAGAAGTGGCGGGCAGGATTAACACCGGGGAGCTGTTTTTT. It encodes CASSQEVAGRINTGELFF.

The rearrangement uses TRBV7-3 and TRBJ2-2, with 11 positions matching TRBD2. Germline CDR1 and CDR2: SGHTA and FQGTGA. This CDR3 comprises 15 residues. V dropped 5 bases and J dropped 3; count of bases not matched to a gene: 2. Here the CDR3 DNA reads TGTGCCAGCAGCCGGGGACTAGCGGACACCGGGGAGCTGTTTTTT. This gives the protein CASSRGLADTGELFF.

This clonotype was counted many times. The gene calls are TRBV2 and TRBJ2-3; D remains unclear. Germline CDR1 is SNHLY and CDR2 is FYNNEI. The CDR3 contains 13 residues. The V end lost 5 bases, the J end lost 4 bases, and 10 bases lay between the germline ends. CDR3 protein: CASSSGSADTQYF. CDR3 DNA: TGTGCCAGCAGTTCGGGCAGCGCAGATACGCAGTATTTT.

This clonotype has just a few counts. CDR3 DNA: TGTGCCAGCAGCGTACAACCAGGGGCAGGGGGGGATACGCAGTATTTT. Protein product: CASSVQPGAGGDTQYF. The chain joins TRBV9 to TRBJ2-3; perhaps TRBD1 as D (7 bases). The CDR3 extends over 16 amino acids. Trimming left V 1 base short and J 6 bases short, with 18 bases between. Germline assignment: CDR1 SGDLS and CDR2 YYNGEE.

This clonotype was counted only a few times. The gene calls are TRBV15 and TRBJ2-5; no clear D gene. The V and J ends lost 0 bases and 4 bases respectively, with 27 bases between them. The germline V gene encodes CDR1 LNHNV and CDR2 YYDKDF (reference sequence). The CDR3 length is 20 residues. DNA of the CDR3: TGTGCCACCAGCAGAGATCGGAAACCGAGTGTCAACAGTTTGAGAGAGACCCAGTACTTC. Protein: CATSRDRKPSVNSLRETQYF.

This clonotype was seen a handful of times. CDR3 loop: CGTVWVGYAGQYF. The CDR3 bases are TGTGGGACCGTGTGGGTGGGTTATGCGGGGCAGTACTTC. The rearrangement joins TRBV7-6 to TRBJ2-7, with a tentative D call TRBD2 (5 bases). CDR1 SGHVS and CDR2 FNYEAQ come from the germline V gene. The CDR3 covers 13 residues.

The genes are TRBV4-1 and TRBJ1-2; no firm D call. Germline V gene lookup returns CDR1 MGHRA and CDR2 YSYEKL. This CDR3 comprises 17 residues. The germline V and J ends were trimmed by 4 bases and 0 bases, with 18 bases remaining between them. CDR3 region: CASSPPGRARANYGYTF. The CDR3 region has the DNA TGCGCCAGCAGCCCCCCAGGAAGGGCGAGAGCTAACTATGGCTACACCTTC.

V usage is TRBV11-2 and J usage is TRBJ2-1; TRBD2 agrees at 8 bases. CDR3 length: 15 residues. V shed 4 bases, J shed 4 bases, and the junction held 6 bases outside the gene matches. CDR1 is SGHAT, CDR2 FQNNGV, per germline. The CDR3 DNA reads as TGTGCCAGCAGCTCGGGACTAGGGGGGTACAATGAGCAGTTCTTC. The encoded protein is CASSSGLGGYNEQFF.

CDR3 sequence: CAISGNRGRRRNTEAFF. The CDR3 DNA sequence: TGTGCCATCAGTGGAAACAGGGGGCGAAGGAGGAACACTGAAGCTTTCTTT. The chain has TRBV10-3 and TRBJ1-1; 9 bases fit TRBD1. The germline V gene has CDR1 ENHRY and CDR2 SYGVKD. V was pared by 4 bases and J by 1 base, with 10 bases of the junction left unmatched. The CDR3 consists of 17 residues.

This clonotype was observed at least ten times. For the CDR3, the DNA is TGTGCCAGCAGTCTCGGACAGGGGCGAGTAAGCAATCAGCCCCAGCATTTT. This gives the protein CASSLGQGRVSNQPQHF. The V gene is TRBV12-3 or TRBV12-4, the J gene TRBJ1-5; 9 bases align to TRBD1. The V and J ends lost 5 bases and 1 base, in that order; junction bases with no gene match: 9. CDR3 length: 17 amino acids.

This chain joins TRBV12-3 or TRBV12-4 and TRBJ2-3; D is undetermined. This CDR3 comprises 12 residues. The ends were cut back, 5 bases at V and 3 bases at J, with 6 bases in the middle. The CDR3 loop is CASSARTDTQYF. In DNA, the CDR3 is TGTGCCAGCAGTGCCCGTACAGATACGCAGTATTTT.

The table lists this clonotype with a few counts. The V call is TRBV2, the J call TRBJ2-7; D possibly uses TRBD1 or TRBD2 (7 bases each). The V and J ends lost 8 bases and 6 bases respectively, with 14 bases between them. This CDR3 is built from 12 residues. The germline V gene encodes CDR1 SNHLY and CDR2 FYNNEI. The CDR3 loop is CASGQGEGEQYF. The CDR3 nucleotides read TGTGCCAGCGGCCAGGGGGAGGGCGAGCAGTACTTC.

V usage is TRBV7-2 and J usage is TRBJ1-2; 11 bases agree with TRBD1. V trimming: 6 bases; J trimming: 5 bases; junction bases outside the gene matches: 5. Germline V gene sequence: CDR1 SGHTA, CDR2 FQGNSA. CDR3 length: 14 amino acids. Here the CDR3 DNA reads TGTGCCAGCAGGAAGGGGACAGGGGGTTATGGCTACACCTTC. It is translated as CASRKGTGGYGYTF.